This T cell receptor (beta chain) was profiled in a study of siplizumab effects on memory and regulatory T cells. The protocol was immunoSEQ multiplex PCR, while the TCRdb copy is restricted to in-frame clones and leaves out a portion. The table lists some 53,000 clones, 95% to 97% of them singletons. This CDR3 spans 16 amino acids. The germline V gene has CDR1 SGHTA and CDR2 FQGNSA. Trimming shortened V by 3 bases and J by 0 bases, and 15 bases separated the two germline ends. V gene TRBV7-2 combines with J gene TRBJ2-7; D ambiguous. Sequences were obtained from naive CD4+ T cells sorted from blood. This clonotype originated in a human donor in good health. The CDR3 coding sequence is TGTGCCAGCAGCTTCTTAGGCGGAACGGCCTCCTACGAGCAGTACTTC. Residues: CASSFLGGTASYEQYF.